This entry lists 5 T cell receptor beta chains sequenced from one sample in a study of blood T cell repertoires in COVID-19. Method: immunoSEQ multiplex PCR; TCRdb's copy keeps in-frame clones and lacks some. The data contain some 280,000 clones, roughly 88% of them seen just once; the ten biggest clones take up less than 3%. Source material: peripheral blood. The receptors originated from a woman aged 25-40 years with active or convalescent COVID-19.

The V and J genes are TRBV7-2 and TRBJ1-1; 9 nucleotides match TRBD1. The CDR3 covers 14 residues. CDR1 is SGHTA, CDR2 FQGNSA, per germline. The V segment lost 5 bases and the J segment 5 bases; nucleotides outside the gene matches: 6. CDR3 DNA sequence: TGTGCCAGCAGCCGCGACAGGGGGAGAACTGAAGCTTTCTTT. It encodes CASSRDRGRTEAFF. The full variable domain, with the rest looked up from reference TRBV7-2 and TRBJ1-1, is GAGVSQSPSNKVTEKGKDVELRCDPISGHTALYWYRQSLGQGLEFLIYFQGNSAPDKSGLPSDRFSAERTGGSVSTLTIQRTQQEDSAVYLCASSRDRGRTEAFFGQGTRLTVV.

The CDR3 here is CASRQGPANTIYF. CDR3 nucleotide sequence: TGTGCCAGCAGACAGGGACCGGCGAACACCATATATTTT. The rearrangement joins TRBV7-2 to TRBJ1-3; weak D call: TRBD1 (6 bases). Germline lookup yields CDR1 SGHTA and CDR2 FQGNSA. The CDR3 length is 13 residues. V shed 6 bases and J shed 7 bases, with 13 bases lying between them.

V gene TRBV12-3 or TRBV12-4 combines with J gene TRBJ1-6; D unresolved. Trimming left V 6 bases short and J 10 bases short, with 13 bases between. This CDR3 spans 13 amino acids. The CDR3 loop is CASSPLQFSPLHF. The CDR3 nucleotides are TGTGCCAGCAGCCCCCTCCAGTTCTCACCCCTCCACTTT.

J is TRBJ1-1 and V is TRBV6-6; D not resolved. CDR3 size: 16 residues. V was shortened by 2 bases and J by 1 base, with 14 bases between the two germline ends. The V gene's germline CDR1 is MNHNY and CDR2 SVGAGI (reference sequence). In DNA, the CDR3 is TGTGCCAGCAGTTACGCGCGGGGAGGGTCGAACACTGAAGCTTTCTTT. It specifies CASSYARGGSNTEAFF.

This CDR3 reads CASSQYRGYYGYTF. The DNA for the CDR3 is TGTGCCAGCAGCCAATACAGAGGGTACTATGGCTACACCTTC. The chain is built from TRBV16 and TRBJ1-2; no clear D. Per germline, CDR1 KGHSY and CDR2 FQNENV. The CDR3 runs to 14 residues. V was clipped by 1 base and J by 3 bases, with 9 bases between them.